This is a list of T cell receptor beta chains from one sample in a study of cytomegalovirus exposure and HLA in healthy donors. Here immunoSEQ multiplex PCR was the method, and the copy in TCRdb shows in-frame clones only, minus some. The listing contains 150,000 to 200,000 clones. The sequencing input was PBMCs. These receptors all come from a man aged 25-40 years in good health and CMV-seronegative. The CDR3 runs from the conserved cysteine through the conserved F or W. The order of the fields is V gene, J gene, D gene, CDR3 DNA, CDR3 protein. The D gene is left open where the match is weak.

v_call: TRBV6-5
j_call: TRBJ2-7
d_call: TRBD1
cdr3_nt: TGTGCCAGCAGTTATGGGACAGGGGGTCGGCGCGAGCAGTACTTC
cdr3_aa: CASSYGTGGRREQYF

v_call: TRBV9
j_call: TRBJ2-7
d_call: NA
cdr3_nt: TGTGCCAGCAGCCCCACCGCCAGGGTTGAATACGAGCAGTACTTC
cdr3_aa: CASSPTARVEYEQYF

v_call: TRBV7-9
j_call: TRBJ2-3
d_call: NA
cdr3_nt: TGTGCCAGCAGCTTTGGTCGCACCGCGGGGGATACGCAGTATTTT
cdr3_aa: CASSFGRTAGDTQYF

v_call: TRBV9
j_call: TRBJ2-1
d_call: TRBD2
cdr3_nt: TGTGCCAGCAGCCCTACTAGCGGGGGGGACAATGAGCAGTTCTTC
cdr3_aa: CASSPTSGGDNEQFF

v_call: TRBV7-9
j_call: TRBJ2-7
d_call: TRBD1
cdr3_nt: TGTGCCAGCAGCTTAATAGGGCGACAGGGTCCCTCCTACGAGCAGTACTTC
cdr3_aa: CASSLIGRQGPSYEQYF

v_call: TRBV4-3
j_call: TRBJ2-1
d_call: TRBD2
cdr3_nt: TGCGCCAGCAGCCAAGGAGCTAGCGGGGGGTACAATGAGCAGTTCTTC
cdr3_aa: CASSQGASGGYNEQFF

v_call: TRBV28
j_call: TRBJ2-4
d_call: NA
cdr3_nt: TGTGCCAGCAGTTTAGGGCAGCTAGCCAAAAACATTCAGTACTTC
cdr3_aa: CASSLGQLAKNIQYF

v_call: TRBV27
j_call: TRBJ1-3
d_call: TRBD1
cdr3_nt: TGTGCCAGCAGTCCATCAGGGACAGGGGGAGTAAATAGAAACACCATATATTTT
cdr3_aa: CASSPSGTGGVNRNTIYF

v_call: TRBV21-1
j_call: TRBJ1-1
d_call: NA
cdr3_nt: TGTGCCAGCAGCAAACTCGGCAGGGGAGTAAGTTTGGGCACTGAAGCTTTCTTT
cdr3_aa: CASSKLGRGVSLGTEAFF

v_call: TRBV10-3
j_call: TRBJ2-2
d_call: NA
cdr3_nt: TGTGCCATCAGTGCGCCCGGTAACACCGGGGAGCTGTTTTTT
cdr3_aa: CAISAPGNTGELFF

v_call: TRBV10-3
j_call: TRBJ1-2
d_call: NA
cdr3_nt: TGTGCCATCAGTGATGTAGGAGGGAACTATGGCTACACCTTC
cdr3_aa: CAISDVGGNYGYTF

v_call: TRBV6-5
j_call: TRBJ2-7
d_call: TRBD1
cdr3_nt: TGTGCCAGCAGTCAGGCAGGGGGCGACGAGCAGTACTTC
cdr3_aa: CASSQAGGDEQYF

v_call: TRBV7-2
j_call: TRBJ2-7
d_call: TRBD1
cdr3_nt: TGTGCCAGCAGCTACCTTCTGACAGGGGATTCCTACGAGCAGTACTTC
cdr3_aa: CASSYLLTGDSYEQYF

v_call: TRBV6-4
j_call: TRBJ1-1
d_call: TRBD1
cdr3_nt: TGTGCCAGCAATGGACAGGGAGGACCTCTTGAAGCTTTCTTT
cdr3_aa: CASNGQGGPLEAFF

v_call: TRBV19
j_call: TRBJ1-2
d_call: TRBD1
cdr3_nt: TGTGCCAGTAGTATTAAGGGGGCGATCCCCTATGGCTACACCTTC
cdr3_aa: CASSIKGAIPYGYTF

v_call: TRBV5-6
j_call: TRBJ2-2
d_call: TRBD2
cdr3_nt: TGTGCCAGCAGCTTGGACCTAGCGGAAAGGGACACCGGGGAGCTGTTTTTT
cdr3_aa: CASSLDLAERDTGELFF

v_call: TRBV7-2
j_call: TRBJ2-1
d_call: NA
cdr3_nt: TGTGCCAGCAGCCAGGGGACGAACAATGAGCAGTTCTTC
cdr3_aa: CASSQGTNNEQFF

v_call: TRBV7-9
j_call: TRBJ1-2
d_call: NA
cdr3_nt: TGTGCCAGCAGCCTGGGACTTAGACCTAACTATGGCTACACCTTC
cdr3_aa: CASSLGLRPNYGYTF

v_call: TRBV19
j_call: TRBJ1-1
d_call: NA
cdr3_nt: TGTGCCAGTAGTCCAATCGACAGATTCACTGAAGCTTTCTTT
cdr3_aa: CASSPIDRFTEAFF

v_call: TRBV5-4
j_call: TRBJ2-2
d_call: NA
cdr3_nt: TGTGCCAGCAGCTATTTCAGGGGAACGAACACCGGGGAGCTGTTTTTT
cdr3_aa: CASSYFRGTNTGELFF

v_call: TRBV21-1
j_call: TRBJ1-1
d_call: NA
cdr3_nt: TGTGCCAGCAGCAAAGCGCTGCAGGGACAGAACACTGAAGCTTTCTTT
cdr3_aa: CASSKALQGQNTEAFF

v_call: TRBV7-2
j_call: TRBJ1-5
d_call: TRBD1
cdr3_nt: TGTGCCAGCAGCCCACAGACAGGGCTAGACCAGCCCCAGCATTTT
cdr3_aa: CASSPQTGLDQPQHF

v_call: TRBV6-1
j_call: TRBJ2-3
d_call: TRBD2
cdr3_nt: TGTGCCAGTATAGCGGGGGCAAGTCAAGATACGCAGTATTTT
cdr3_aa: CASIAGASQDTQYF

v_call: TRBV27
j_call: TRBJ1-5
d_call: NA
cdr3_nt: TGTGCCAGCAGTTTTTTAGGCAATCAGCCCCAGCATTTT
cdr3_aa: CASSFLGNQPQHF

v_call: TRBV5-1
j_call: TRBJ2-1
d_call: NA
cdr3_nt: TGCGCCAGCAGCTTCACCGGGTCCTTCAATGAGCAGTTCTTC
cdr3_aa: CASSFTGSFNEQFF

v_call: TRBV6-5
j_call: TRBJ2-3
d_call: NA
cdr3_nt: TGTGCCAGCAGTTACTCCCGGAGGAGGGATACGCAGTATTTT
cdr3_aa: CASSYSRRRDTQYF

v_call: TRBV7-2
j_call: TRBJ1-2
d_call: NA
cdr3_nt: TGTGCCAGCAGCGGCAGGTTAGACGGCTACACCTTC
cdr3_aa: CASSGRLDGYTF

v_call: TRBV10-1
j_call: TRBJ2-1
d_call: NA
cdr3_nt: TGCGCCAGCAGTGAGTTGCGGGGCTCCTACAATGAGCAGTTCTTC
cdr3_aa: CASSELRGSYNEQFF

v_call: TRBV6-1
j_call: TRBJ2-2
d_call: NA
cdr3_nt: TGTGCCAGCAGTGAAGGCCAGGCGGGCACCGGGGAGCTGTTTTTT
cdr3_aa: CASSEGQAGTGELFF

v_call: TRBV30
j_call: TRBJ2-2
d_call: NA
cdr3_nt: TGTGCCTGCCGGAGGGGACCGAACACCGGGGAGCTGTTTTTT
cdr3_aa: CACRRGPNTGELFF

v_call: TRBV29-1
j_call: TRBJ1-2
d_call: NA
cdr3_nt: TGCAGCGTTGGAGGTGACTATGGCTACACCTTC
cdr3_aa: CSVGGDYGYTF

v_call: TRBV18
j_call: TRBJ1-1
d_call: NA
cdr3_nt: TGTGCCAGCTCACCCAGGTCGAACACTGAAGCTTTCTTT
cdr3_aa: CASSPRSNTEAFF

v_call: TRBV4-2
j_call: TRBJ2-1
d_call: NA
cdr3_nt: TGTGCCAGCAGCCAAGATAGCCCAGACAATGAGCAGTTCTTC
cdr3_aa: CASSQDSPDNEQFF

v_call: TRBV5-1
j_call: TRBJ2-5
d_call: NA
cdr3_nt: TGCGCCAGCAGCTCCTCGCAGGAAGAGACCCAGTACTTC
cdr3_aa: CASSSSQEETQYF

v_call: TRBV28
j_call: TRBJ2-1
d_call: TRBD2
cdr3_nt: TGTGCCAGCATTACTAGCGGGAGGGCCGCCTACAATGAGCAGTTCTTC
cdr3_aa: CASITSGRAAYNEQFF

v_call: TRBV10-1
j_call: TRBJ2-2
d_call: NA
cdr3_nt: TGCGCCAGCAGGGACAGTTACACCGGGGAGCTGTTTTTT
cdr3_aa: CASRDSYTGELFF

v_call: TRBV6-6
j_call: TRBJ2-4
d_call: TRBD1
cdr3_nt: TGTGCCAGCAGCGACAGGGGTCGGGGAAACATTCAGTACTTC
cdr3_aa: CASSDRGRGNIQYF

v_call: TRBV28
j_call: TRBJ2-3
d_call: TRBD1
cdr3_nt: TGTGCCAGCTTCTCTCTCGGAACAGGGGTGTCAGATACGCAGTATTTT
cdr3_aa: CASFSLGTGVSDTQYF

v_call: TRBV18
j_call: TRBJ2-3
d_call: TRBD2
cdr3_nt: TGTGCCAGCTCACCGGGACTATCCCCAGATACGCAGTATTTT
cdr3_aa: CASSPGLSPDTQYF

v_call: TRBV5-1
j_call: TRBJ2-5
d_call: TRBD2
cdr3_nt: TGCGCCAGCAGCTTGGTCGGACTAGCGGGGGGCCAAGAGACCCAGTACTTC
cdr3_aa: CASSLVGLAGGQETQYF